Sequencing of this T cell receptor beta chain was carried out in a study of TIL therapy for anti-PD-1-resistant metastatic lung cancer. This was the immunoSEQ v3 assay. Sequencing depth was around 2.2 million read pairs for survey level, roughly 4.5-6.5 million for deep. Profiling relied on immunoSEQ multiplex PCR, and the TCRdb table lists in-frame clones only, not all of them. The repertoire consists of around 7,000 clones, with 62% occurring once and the leading ten covering approximately 8.4%. V shed 5 bases and J shed 3 bases, with 14 bases lying between them. Germline V CDR1 and CDR2: SNHLY, FYNNEI. This CDR3 contains 15 residues. Time point denoted: pre-treatment sample, taken before nivolumab and TIL therapy. The tumor samples were excised metastases, mostly pleural nodules or supraclavicular lymph nodes.

This receptor was obtained from a person between 30 and 80 years old with non-small cell lung cancer. Specimen: tumor tissue, collected at baseline. The chain combines TRBV2 with TRBJ1-3, with D tentatively TRBD1 (5 bases). CDR3 bases: TGTGCCAGCAGTAGAATCGGGGGAATTGGAAACACCATATATTTT. This sequence encodes CASSRIGGIGNTIYF.